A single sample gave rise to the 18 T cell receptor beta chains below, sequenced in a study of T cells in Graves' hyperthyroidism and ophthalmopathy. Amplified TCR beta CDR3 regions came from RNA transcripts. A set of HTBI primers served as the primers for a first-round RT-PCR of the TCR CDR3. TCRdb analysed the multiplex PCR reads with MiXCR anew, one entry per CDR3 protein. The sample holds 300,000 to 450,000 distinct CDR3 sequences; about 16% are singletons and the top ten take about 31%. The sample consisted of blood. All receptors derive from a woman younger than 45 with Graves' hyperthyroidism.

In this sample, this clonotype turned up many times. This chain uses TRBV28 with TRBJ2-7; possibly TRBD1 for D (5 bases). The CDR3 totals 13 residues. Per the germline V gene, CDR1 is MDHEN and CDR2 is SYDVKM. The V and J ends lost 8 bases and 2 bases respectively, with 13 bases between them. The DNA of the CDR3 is TGTGCCAGCGGGGCAGGGTCGACCTACGAGCAGTACTTC. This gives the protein CASGAGSTYEQYF.

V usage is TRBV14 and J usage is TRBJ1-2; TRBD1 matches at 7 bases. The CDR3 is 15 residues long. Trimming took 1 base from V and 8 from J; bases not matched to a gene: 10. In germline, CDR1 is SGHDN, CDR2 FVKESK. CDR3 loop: CASSQGLGGWEGYTF. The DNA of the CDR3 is TGTGCCAGCAGCCAAGGTCTAGGGGGCTGGGAAGGCTACACCTTC.

The CDR3 reads CASSEKNSNQPQHF. Written as DNA, the CDR3 is TGTGCCAGCAGTGAAAAAAACAGCAATCAGCCCCAGCATTTT. This chain connects TRBV2 to TRBJ1-5; D remains ambiguous. The CDR3 has 14 residues. Germline CDR1 is SNHLY and CDR2 is FYNNEI. The V end was cut by 2 bases, the J end by 1 base, with 6 bases between.

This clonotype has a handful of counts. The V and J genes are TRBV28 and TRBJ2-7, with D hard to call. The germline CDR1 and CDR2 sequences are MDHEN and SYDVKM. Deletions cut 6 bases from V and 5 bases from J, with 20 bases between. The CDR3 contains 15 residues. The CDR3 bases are TGTGCCAGCAGAACTCCGGTTCAGGTATTCCACGAGCAGTACTTC. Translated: CASRTPVQVFHEQYF.

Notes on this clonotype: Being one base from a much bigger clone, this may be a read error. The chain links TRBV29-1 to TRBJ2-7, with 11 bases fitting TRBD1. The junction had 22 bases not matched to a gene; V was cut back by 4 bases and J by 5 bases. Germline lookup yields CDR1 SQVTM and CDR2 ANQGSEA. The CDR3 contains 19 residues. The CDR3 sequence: CSVAEIWTGARTGGHEQYF. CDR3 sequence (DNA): TGCAGCGTTGCAGAAATCTGGACGGGGGCGAGGACAGGGGGCCACGAGCAGTACTTC.

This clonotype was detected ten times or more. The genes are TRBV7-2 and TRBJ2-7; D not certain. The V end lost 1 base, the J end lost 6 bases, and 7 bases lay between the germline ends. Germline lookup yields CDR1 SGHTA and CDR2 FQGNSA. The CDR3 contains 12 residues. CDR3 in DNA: TGTGCCAGCAGCTTAGGTTATACCGAGCAGTACTTC. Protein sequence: CASSLGYTEQYF.

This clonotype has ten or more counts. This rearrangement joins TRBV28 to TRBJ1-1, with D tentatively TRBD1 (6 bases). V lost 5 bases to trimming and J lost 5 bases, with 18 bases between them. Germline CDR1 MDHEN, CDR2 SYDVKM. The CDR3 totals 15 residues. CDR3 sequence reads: CASSIFGNTGTEAFF. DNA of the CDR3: TGTGCCAGCAGTATTTTTGGGAACACAGGGACTGAAGCTTTCTTT.

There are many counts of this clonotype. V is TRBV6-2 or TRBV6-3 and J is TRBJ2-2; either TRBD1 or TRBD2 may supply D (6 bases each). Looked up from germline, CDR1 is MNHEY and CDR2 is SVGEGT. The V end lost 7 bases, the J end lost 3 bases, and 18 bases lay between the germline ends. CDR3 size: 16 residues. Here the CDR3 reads CASIGTPREDTGELFF. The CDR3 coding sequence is TGTGCCAGCATCGGGACACCAAGGGAGGACACCGGGGAGCTGTTTTTT.

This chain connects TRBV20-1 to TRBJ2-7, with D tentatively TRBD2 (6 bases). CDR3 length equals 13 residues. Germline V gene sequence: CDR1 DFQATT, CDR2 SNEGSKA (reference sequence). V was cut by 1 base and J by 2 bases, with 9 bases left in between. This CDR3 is CSARGTNTYEQYF. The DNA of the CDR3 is TGCAGTGCTAGAGGGACTAACACCTACGAGCAGTACTTC.

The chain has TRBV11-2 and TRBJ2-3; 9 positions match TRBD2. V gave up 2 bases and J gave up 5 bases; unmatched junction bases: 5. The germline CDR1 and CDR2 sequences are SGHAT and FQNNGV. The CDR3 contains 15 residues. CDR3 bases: TGTGCCAGCAGCTTAAGCGGGAGGCCAGTAGATACGCAGTATTTT. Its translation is CASSLSGRPVDTQYF. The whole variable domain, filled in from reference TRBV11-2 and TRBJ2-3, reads EAGVAQSPRYKIIEKRQSVAFWCNPISGHATLYWYQQILGQGPKLLIQFQNNGVVDDSQLPKDRFSAERLKGVDSTLKIQPAKLEDSAVYLCASSLSGRPVDTQYFGPGTRLTVL.

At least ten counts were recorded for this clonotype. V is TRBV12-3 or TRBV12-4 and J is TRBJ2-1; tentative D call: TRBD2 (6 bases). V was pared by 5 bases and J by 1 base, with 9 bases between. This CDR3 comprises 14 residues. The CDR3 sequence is CASSVGRSYNEQFF. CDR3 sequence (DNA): TGTGCCAGCAGTGTTGGGAGGTCCTACAATGAGCAGTTCTTC.

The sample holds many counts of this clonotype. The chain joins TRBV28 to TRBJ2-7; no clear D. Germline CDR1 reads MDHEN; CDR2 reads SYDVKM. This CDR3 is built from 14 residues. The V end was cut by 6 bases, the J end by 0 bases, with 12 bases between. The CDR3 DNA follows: TGTGCCAGCAGCCTGACCCTGGACTCCTACGAGCAGTACTTC. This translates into CASSLTLDSYEQYF.

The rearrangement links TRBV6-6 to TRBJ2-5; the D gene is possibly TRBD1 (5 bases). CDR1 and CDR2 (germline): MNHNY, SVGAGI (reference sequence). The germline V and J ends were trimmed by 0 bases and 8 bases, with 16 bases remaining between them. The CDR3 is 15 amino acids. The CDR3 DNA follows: TGTGCCAGCAGTTACTCGACAGTAACGGCTGAAACCCAGTACTTC. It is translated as CASSYSTVTAETQYF.

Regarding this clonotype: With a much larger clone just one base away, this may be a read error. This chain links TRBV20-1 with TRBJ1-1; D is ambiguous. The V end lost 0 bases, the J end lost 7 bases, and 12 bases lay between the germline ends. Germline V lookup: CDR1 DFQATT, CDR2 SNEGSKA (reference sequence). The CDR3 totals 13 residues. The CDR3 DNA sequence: TGCAGTGCTAGAGATCGTGCGGTCAGTGAAGCTTTCTTT. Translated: CSARDRAVSEAFF.

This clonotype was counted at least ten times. In DNA form, the CDR3 reads TGTGCCAGCAGCCCCCGAGAATACGAGCAGTACTTC. Amino acids: CASSPREYEQYF. The chain uses TRBV3-1 and TRBJ2-7, with no clear D. Germline V CDR1 and CDR2: LGHDT, YNNKEL (reference sequence). The CDR3 length is 12 residues. V was pared by 4 bases and J by 4 bases, with 8 bases between.

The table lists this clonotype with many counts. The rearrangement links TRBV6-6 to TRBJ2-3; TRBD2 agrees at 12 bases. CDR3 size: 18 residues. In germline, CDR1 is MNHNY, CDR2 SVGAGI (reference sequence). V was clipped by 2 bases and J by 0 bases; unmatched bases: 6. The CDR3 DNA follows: TGTGCCAGCAGTTACCGGACTAGCGGGGCTGCTAGCACAGATACGCAGTATTTT. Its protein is CASSYRTSGAASTDTQYF.

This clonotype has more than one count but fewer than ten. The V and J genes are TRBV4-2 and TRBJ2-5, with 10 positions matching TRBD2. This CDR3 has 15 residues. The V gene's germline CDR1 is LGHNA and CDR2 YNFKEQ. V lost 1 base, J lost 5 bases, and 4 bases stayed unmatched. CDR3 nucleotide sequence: TGTGCCAGCAGCCAAGTATCTAGCGGGAGTGAGACCCAGTACTTC. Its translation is CASSQVSSGSETQYF.

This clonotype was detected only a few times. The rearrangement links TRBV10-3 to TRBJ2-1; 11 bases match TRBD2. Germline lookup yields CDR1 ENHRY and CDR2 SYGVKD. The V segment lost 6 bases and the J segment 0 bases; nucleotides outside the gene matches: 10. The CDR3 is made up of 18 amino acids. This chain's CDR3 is CAIRSLAGGESSYNEQFF. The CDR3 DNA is TGTGCCATCAGAAGTCTAGCGGGAGGCGAGAGCTCCTACAATGAGCAGTTCTTC.